The present entry profiles one T cell receptor (beta chain) with its context. Its cognate antigen is unknown. V lost 8 bases and J lost 14; bases outside the gene matches: 14. Germline loops: CDR1 LNHDA, CDR2 SQIVND (reference sequence). The CDR3 runs to 14 residues. This entry belongs to a study of cytomegalovirus exposure and HLA in healthy donors. For the study at large: Genotyping of some 390 donors showed that 80% to 90% belonged to the Caucasian-associated ancestry cluster.

Points from the study as a whole: Among TCR beta chains, those listed as cytomegalovirus-associated numbered around 160. An analysis was carried out later, and it reportedly showed fewer N-insertions in an Asian-associated ancestry cluster than the approximately 670-donor mean.

The primer mix had 60 Vbeta and 13 Jbeta primers. Some clones are missing from TCRdb's copy, which holds only in-frame ones; the method was immunoSEQ multiplex PCR. The sample lists 150,000 to 200,000 clones; around 80% were seen once. Specimen: PBMCs. This TCR came from a middle-aged woman in good health and CMV-seronegative. The J gene is TRBJ1-6, the V gene TRBV19; 8 bases match TRBD1. CDR3 sequence (DNA): TGTGCCAGTTATATCCGACAGGGGAGAGGGGCCCTCCACTTT. Translating gives CASYIRQGRGALHF.